Reported below is one TCR beta chain. This sample was taken from a study of blood T cells in healthy people across ages. A sample-barcoded 5' primer and a J-beta primer mix were used in a second PCR of roughly 7 to 11 cycles. TCRdb re-derived calls from the 5' RACE reads in MiXCR, one entry per CDR3 protein. The table lists more than 500,000 distinct CDR3 sequences, 25% to 30% of them singletons. Germline CDR1 is LGHNA and CDR2 is YSLEER. The CDR3 spans 15 residues. V shed 4 bases and J 8 bases; nucleotides not matched to a gene: 10. This TCR came from a woman in her 70s in good health. Sequenced sample: blood. V gene TRBV4-3 combines with J gene TRBJ2-4, with 8 bases lining up with TRBD1. The CDR3 DNA follows: TGCGCCAGCAGCCCGGGGCGGCAGGGGGCATACATTCAGTACTTC. It encodes CASSPGRQGAYIQYF.